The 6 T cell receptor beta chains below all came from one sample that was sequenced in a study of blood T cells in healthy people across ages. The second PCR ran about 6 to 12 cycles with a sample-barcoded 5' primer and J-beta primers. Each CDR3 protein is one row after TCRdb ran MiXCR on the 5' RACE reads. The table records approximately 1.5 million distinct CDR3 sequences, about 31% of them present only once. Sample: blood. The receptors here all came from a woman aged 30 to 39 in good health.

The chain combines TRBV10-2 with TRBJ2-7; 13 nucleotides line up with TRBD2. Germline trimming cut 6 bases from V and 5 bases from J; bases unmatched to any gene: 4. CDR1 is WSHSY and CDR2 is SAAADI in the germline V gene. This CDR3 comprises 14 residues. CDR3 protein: CASRLAGGAHEQYF. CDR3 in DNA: TGCGCCAGCAGACTAGCGGGAGGGGCCCACGAGCAGTACTTC.

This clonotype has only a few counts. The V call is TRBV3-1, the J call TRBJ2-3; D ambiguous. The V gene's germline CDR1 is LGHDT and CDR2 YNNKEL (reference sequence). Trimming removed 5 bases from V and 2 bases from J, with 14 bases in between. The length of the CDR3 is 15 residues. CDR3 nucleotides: TGTGCCAGCAGCTTTAAAACCGGTAACACAGATACGCAGTATTTT. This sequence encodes CASSFKTGNTDTQYF.

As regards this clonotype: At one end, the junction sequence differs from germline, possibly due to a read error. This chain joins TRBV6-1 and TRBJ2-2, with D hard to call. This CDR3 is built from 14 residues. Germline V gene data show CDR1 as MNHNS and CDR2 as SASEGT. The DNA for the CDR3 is TGTGCCGGCAGTGAAGATCTGCTGTTTGGGGAGCTGTTTTTT. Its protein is CAGSEDLLFGELFF.

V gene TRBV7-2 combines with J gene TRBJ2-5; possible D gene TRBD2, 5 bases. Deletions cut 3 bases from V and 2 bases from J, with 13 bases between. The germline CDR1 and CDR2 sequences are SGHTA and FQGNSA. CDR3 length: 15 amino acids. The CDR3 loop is CASSFRAPGQETQYF. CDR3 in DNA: TGTGCCAGCAGCTTTAGGGCCCCGGGACAAGAGACCCAGTACTTC. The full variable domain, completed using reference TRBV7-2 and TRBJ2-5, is GAGVSQSPSNKVTEKGKDVELRCDPISGHTALYWYRQSLGQGLEFLIYFQGNSAPDKSGLPSDRFSAERTGGSVSTLTIQRTQQEDSAVYLCASSFRAPGQETQYFGPGTRLLVL.

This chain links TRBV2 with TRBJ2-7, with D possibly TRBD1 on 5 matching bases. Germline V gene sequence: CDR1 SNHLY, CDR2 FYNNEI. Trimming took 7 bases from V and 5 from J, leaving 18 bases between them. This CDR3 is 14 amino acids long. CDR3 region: CASTPTPGQNEQYF. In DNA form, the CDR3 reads TGTGCCAGCACCCCAACGCCAGGGCAAAACGAGCAGTACTTC.

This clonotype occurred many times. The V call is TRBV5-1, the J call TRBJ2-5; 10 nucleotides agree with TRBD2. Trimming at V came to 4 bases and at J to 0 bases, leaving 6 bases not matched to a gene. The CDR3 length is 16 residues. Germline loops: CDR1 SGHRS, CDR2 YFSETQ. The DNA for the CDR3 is TGCGCCAGCAGCACTGGACTAGCGGAGTACCAAGAGACCCAGTACTTC. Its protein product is CASSTGLAEYQETQYF.